This entry features one TCR beta chain sequence. No cognate antigen has been identified for it. No base qualities exist here, and no much larger clone lies one base off it. The intended sense of this specimen's time point label: peripheral blood 6 weeks after treatment start. The cohort comprised nearly 30 patients with locally advanced or metastatic urothelial carcinoma treated at Memorial Sloan Kettering on a trial protocol. Peripheral blood mononuclear cells were collected pretreatment and during treatment, with between 1 and 8 total time points per patient. The Qiagen DNeasy Blood extraction kit was used to purify genomic DNA from total PBMCs and from tumor samples. Collected pretreatment and during treatment, PBMCs were isolated and stored as previously described. Synthetic TCR analog templates were spiked into each PCR so that absolute template abundance could be estimated from read counts. Using the immunoSEQ assay, TCRbeta CDR3 regions were amplified from genomic DNA with bias-controlled V and J gene primers. Sequencing of rearranged TCRbeta segments was performed at approximately 20X coverage. Concerning the study's data processing: Sequencing errors were corrected by clustering, and CDR3s were annotated against IMGT so that V, D and J genes could be assigned. Only productive TCRbeta rearrangements were used in downstream analyses, excluding out-of-frame or stop-codon sequences. Clonality was calculated as one minus the Shannon entropy normalized by the log of the number of unique productive sequences. Fisher's exact test with Benjamini-Hochberg correction, at a threshold of adjusted p below 0.01, was used to find clones that differed between time points or between blood and tumor. TCRdb took this table from immuneACCESS and kept in-frame rearrangements with V and J called. Such tables lack part of the clones; where checked against another copy, unresolved V genes explain under half of the gap, and the rest is unexplained. The V and J calls and clone size were taken over from that table, and D and trimming were inferred from the DNA. For this sample there are around 100,000 clones; more than 85% appear just once. The ten largest clonotypes hold around 4% of the sample.

The CDR3 contains 17 residues, cysteine and phenylalanine counted. Solely the CDR3 DNA is kept, with 51 bases framed from the first base. Taken from the germline V gene (reference sequence), the CDR1 and CDR2 loops are LNHNV and YYDKDF. Trimming takes 4 bases from V and 5 bases from J, and the germline ends sit 21 bases apart. This entry belongs to a study of PD-L1 blockade in urothelial cancer listed by TCRdb under 2017. A note on the overall study: Every patient began therapy at some point between 2013 and 2015 and was given atezolizumab 1,200 mg intravenously every 3 weeks. About 90% of the roughly 30 patients were identified as males with urothelial cancer of bladder origin, and a prior smoking history was reported by 18 of 29 patients. An ECOG performance status of 0 or 1 was recorded for the patients, and 0 to 3 prior chemotherapy regimens had been received by the patients. Blood samples were analyzed at two time points: 3 weeks after treatment start (second dose) and 6 weeks after treatment start. Blood samples gave a median of 141,255 T cells and some 83,000 unique TCRs, with a median clonality of approximately 0.08. The study, an exploratory multi-omic analysis, examined somatic, immune and clinical correlates of response to PD-L1 blockade with atezolizumab in urothelial cancer. Pretreatment tumor samples and matched peripheral blood, collected serially before and after atezolizumab treatment, underwent TCR sequencing. Durable clinical benefit meant progression-free survival longer than 6 months, and TCR features were also tested against progression-free and overall survival. In the same patients, whole exome sequencing and RNA sequencing of pretreatment tumors were performed in addition to TCR sequencing. Durable clinical benefit was achieved by nine patients and was not achieved by 20 patients. Approximately 29 patients had pretreatment blood TCR-seq, around 25 had at least one posttreatment blood collection, and around 25 had tumor TCR-seq.

Study-level results and caveats: Greater expansion of tumor-associated TCR clones in peripheral blood 3 weeks after the start of treatment was observed in patients with durable benefit (n of about 24, p = 0.022). Small sample size (n ≈ 27) and many exploratory analyses mean the results are intended to be hypothesis-generating. A pretreatment peripheral blood TCR clonality below the median was linked to improved progression-free and overall survival.

The chain is assembled from TRBV15 and TRBJ1-5; TRBD1 is possibly the D segment (6 matching bases). This TCR was sampled from a man between 60 and 75 years old with urothelial cancer. Sample: PBMCs, taken around atezolizumab (anti-PD-L1) treatment. The CDR3 region reads CATSKPAQGLGHQPQHF. The nucleotide sequence is given as TGTGCCACCAGCAAGCCAGCACAGGGCCTTGGGCATCAGCCCCAGCATTTT.